The 31 T cell receptor beta chains below were found in one sample sequenced in a study of OX40 agonist ivuxolimab in advanced cancers. Sequencing was performed with immunoSEQ multiplex PCR; in TCRdb, only in-frame clones are kept and a portion is missing. Of around 95,000 clones listed, about 91% are singletons. The sequences come from CD4+ or CD8+ T cells sorted from blood, collected in a trial of the OX40 agonist ivuxolimab. The receptor source for this set is an adult with an advanced solid tumor such as melanoma, head and neck, liver or kidney cancer.

The chain is built from TRBV7-3 and TRBJ2-2; D is ambiguous. The CDR3 covers 14 residues. CDR1 is SGHTA, CDR2 FQGTGA, per germline. V lost 2 bases and J 7 bases, leaving 11 bases between the germline ends. The CDR3 DNA is TGTGCCAGCAGCTTAGGGGTTACAAACGGGGAGCTGTTTTTT. It is translated as CASSLGVTNGELFF.

The gene calls are TRBV15 and TRBJ2-7; the D gene is possibly TRBD1 (6 bases). Germline assignment: CDR1 LNHNV and CDR2 YYDKDF (reference sequence). CDR3 length: 15 residues. The ends were cut back, 3 bases at V and 3 bases at J, with 15 bases in the middle. For the CDR3, the DNA is TGTGCCACCAGCAGGGGTCGGACAGCGAGCTACGAGCAGTACTTC. Protein sequence: CATSRGRTASYEQYF.

J is TRBJ2-1 and V is TRBV11-3; D not certain. Trimming stripped 0 bases from V and 7 bases from J, with 10 bases between. From germline, CDR1 is SGHNT and CDR2 YENEEA. The CDR3 length is 14 residues. This CDR3 reads CASSLDGGRNEQFF. The CDR3 nucleotides read TGTGCCAGCAGCTTAGATGGCGGCAGAAATGAGCAGTTCTTC.

This clone showed up just once. The V call is TRBV5-1, the J call TRBJ1-3; TRBD1 agrees at 7 bases. Germline V CDR1 and CDR2: SGHRS, YFSETQ. V was clipped by 3 bases and J by 2 bases; unmatched bases: 8. The CDR3 sequence is 16 residues long. As DNA, the CDR3 is TGCGCCAGCAGCTATCTAACAGGGGAGGCTGGAAACACCATATATTTT. It is translated as CASSYLTGEAGNTIYF.

V gene TRBV28 combines with J gene TRBJ1-5, with 9 bases identical to TRBD1. The CDR3 is 17 amino acids. The germline V gene has CDR1 MDHEN and CDR2 SYDVKM. V gave up 2 bases and J gave up 0 bases; unmatched junction bases: 5. DNA for the CDR3: TGTGCCAGCAGTTTAGGGTACAGGGGGCGTAGCAATCAGCCCCAGCATTTT. Translation: CASSLGYRGRSNQPQHF.

The chain is built from TRBV2 and TRBJ2-7, with D unclear. The CDR3 is 13 amino acids. The germline CDR1 and CDR2 sequences are SNHLY and FYNNEI. Trimming shortened V by 2 bases and J by 4 bases, and 9 bases separated the two germline ends. The chain's CDR3 is CASSERRKYEQYF. The CDR3 nucleotides are TGTGCCAGCAGTGAAAGGCGAAAATACGAGCAGTACTTC.

J is TRBJ1-4 and V is TRBV28; no definite D call. Trimming took off 7 bases at V and 8 bases at J, with 14 bases between the two ends. This CDR3 is 13 amino acids long. Germline CDR1 reads MDHEN; CDR2 reads SYDVKM. CDR3 nucleotides: TGTGCCAGCATCCTCTCAGGAGGGGAAAAACTGTTTTTT. This sequence encodes CASILSGGEKLFF.

The J gene is TRBJ1-2, the V gene TRBV30; TRBD1 matches at 7 bases. V lost 0 bases and J lost 8; bases outside the gene matches: 6. The germline V gene encodes CDR1 GTSNPN and CDR2 SVGIG (reference sequence). This CDR3 spans 13 amino acids. The CDR3 DNA follows: TGTGCCTGGAGTGTAGAGGGGGCGAAAGGCTACACCTTC. Translated: CAWSVEGAKGYTF.

This clone is a singleton in its sample. The gene calls are TRBV25-1 and TRBJ2-5; D gene unclear. Germline loops: CDR1 MGHDK, CDR2 SYGVNS. V dropped 1 base and J dropped 7 bases, with 22 bases sitting between them. This CDR3 spans 17 amino acids. CDR3 nucleotide sequence: TGTGCCAGCAGTGAATGGTCCCTACGCGTCGGCCGAGGGACCCAGTACTTC. Translated, it gives CASSEWSLRVGRGTQYF.

V usage is TRBV5-4 and J usage is TRBJ1-3; weak D call: TRBD1 (6 bases). This CDR3 has 17 residues. V was trimmed by 4 bases and J by 4 bases, leaving 21 bases between them. Looked up from germline, CDR1 is SGHNT and CDR2 is YYREEE (reference sequence). The CDR3 bases are TGTGCCAGCAGCGCAGGGACATCAAGAACTTCCGGAAACACCATATATTTT. Translated: CASSAGTSRTSGNTIYF.

The J gene is TRBJ2-5, the V gene TRBV9; D perhaps matches TRBD1 (6 bases). The length of the CDR3 is 15 residues. Germline lookup yields CDR1 SGDLS and CDR2 YYNGEE. V gave up 0 bases and J gave up 5 bases, with 14 bases separating them. DNA for the CDR3: TGTGCCAGCAGCGTAGACGGCAGGGGTGCGGAGACCCAGTACTTC. Translation: CASSVDGRGAETQYF.

The CDR3 DNA reads TGTGCCAGCCCCCGACTGTGCGAGCAGTACTTC. It is translated as CASPRLCEQYF. This rearrangement joins TRBV6-4 to TRBJ2-7, with D unclear. Per the germline V gene, CDR1 is MRHNA and CDR2 is SNTAGT. Trimming took off 8 bases at V and 6 bases at J, with 11 bases between the two ends. The CDR3 loop spans 11 amino acids.

J is TRBJ1-2 and V is TRBV7-2; 9 positions agree with TRBD1. V shed 5 bases and J 4 bases; nucleotides not matched to a gene: 8. The germline V gene has CDR1 SGHTA and CDR2 FQGNSA. This CDR3 region has 15 residues. The CDR3 loop is CASSIYRGRCYGYTF. CDR3 nucleotides: TGTGCCAGCAGCATCTACAGGGGGCGCTGCTATGGCTACACCTTC.

The chain recombines TRBV6-1 with TRBJ2-3; D is ambiguous. Trimming left V 2 bases short and J 1 base short, with 10 bases between. The CDR3 is 15 residues long. Germline CDR1 is MNHNS and CDR2 is SASEGT. Here the CDR3 DNA reads TGTGCCAGCAGTGAAATGGAGACTCGCACAGATACGCAGTATTTT. Its protein product is CASSEMETRTDTQYF.

V and J are TRBV11-3 and TRBJ1-1; D remains ambiguous. With 7 bases removed from V and 5 bases from J, the gap between germline ends came to 26 bases. The CDR3 length is 17 residues. Looked up from germline, CDR1 is SGHNT and CDR2 is YENEEA. CDR3 coding DNA: TGTGCCAGCAAGCTTAGGAGTAGGATACGGGCGTGGACTGAAGCTTTCTTT. Amino acids: CASKLRSRIRAWTEAFF.

The gene calls are TRBV15 and TRBJ1-1; D perhaps matches TRBD1 (6 bases). Looked up from germline, CDR1 is LNHNV and CDR2 is YYDKDF (reference sequence). This CDR3 contains 13 residues. The V gene lost 5 bases and the J gene lost 3 bases, with 10 bases spanning the gap. The CDR3 loop reads CATSLKGDTEAFF. In nucleotides, the CDR3 is TGTGCCACCAGCCTTAAGGGGGACACTGAAGCTTTCTTT.

This clone has just one count. The J gene is TRBJ2-5, the V gene TRBV5-1, with D hard to call. With 0 bases removed from V and 2 bases from J, the gap between germline ends came to 8 bases. CDR3 size: 14 residues. Germline CDR1 SGHRS, CDR2 YFSETQ. In DNA, the CDR3 is TGCGCCAGCAGCTTGGCGGGCTGGCAAGAGACCCAGTACTTC. Translation gives CASSLAGWQETQYF.

The chain recombines TRBV7-3 with TRBJ2-1; 9 positions agree with TRBD2. This CDR3 contains 16 residues. In germline, CDR1 is SGHTA, CDR2 FQGTGA. V shed 2 bases and J 3 bases; nucleotides not matched to a gene: 5. This CDR3 is CASSLWSSGNYNEQFF. CDR3 bases: TGTGCCAGCAGCTTATGGTCTAGCGGGAACTACAATGAGCAGTTCTTC.

The rearrangement links TRBV7-9 to TRBJ1-1; D is unclear. The germline V and J ends were trimmed by 1 base and 1 base, with 4 bases remaining between them. Germline-derived CDR1 and CDR2 are SEHNR and FQNEAQ (reference sequence). The length of the CDR3 is 13 residues. CDR3 in amino acids: CASSLGANTEAFF. The CDR3 nucleotides read TGTGCCAGCAGCTTAGGGGCGAACACTGAAGCTTTCTTT.

This clone was recorded once. The chain joins TRBV28 to TRBJ1-3; TRBD1 aligns across 7 bases. The CDR3 totals 14 residues. V lost 6 bases, J lost 2 bases, and 4 bases stayed unmatched. The germline gives CDR1 MDHEN, CDR2 SYDVKM. CDR3 sequence: CASSDDRAGNTIYF. DNA for the CDR3: TGTGCCAGCAGCGATGACAGGGCTGGAAACACCATATATTTT.

The V gene is TRBV7-2, the J gene TRBJ2-5; TRBD2 might be the D (5 bases). The CDR3 contains 14 residues. Germline V gene sequence: CDR1 SGHTA, CDR2 FQGNSA. V lost 1 base and J 6 bases, leaving 12 bases between the germline ends. The CDR3 reads CASSLGPSPKTQYF. CDR3 DNA sequence: TGTGCCAGCAGCTTAGGCCCTAGCCCCAAGACCCAGTACTTC.

The chain has TRBV5-1 and TRBJ1-2; 9 nucleotides line up with TRBD1. This CDR3 spans 16 amino acids. V was pared by 4 bases and J by 8 bases, with 15 bases of the junction left unmatched. Germline V CDR1 and CDR2: SGHRS, YFSETQ. DNA for the CDR3: TGCGCCAGCAGCGCGGGCACGGACAGGGGCGCGGTAGGCTACACCTTC. It encodes CASSAGTDRGAVGYTF.

The chain uses TRBV5-1 and TRBJ2-3; D is uncertain. Trimming shortened V by 0 bases and J by 5 bases, and 10 bases separated the two germline ends. This CDR3 contains 14 residues. Germline CDR1 reads SGHRS; CDR2 reads YFSETQ. CDR3 sequence (DNA): TGCGCCAGCAGCTTGGGTACCGGCAAAGATACGCAGTATTTT. It specifies CASSLGTGKDTQYF.

The chain recombines TRBV6-8 with TRBJ2-2; D gene uncertain. The germline V gene has CDR1 MNHGY and CDR2 SAAAGT. The CDR3 consists of 14 residues. The V end was cut by 0 bases, the J end by 6 bases, with 8 bases between. CDR3 sequence: CASSYSRDPGELFF. CDR3 bases: TGTGCCAGCAGTTACTCCAGAGATCCCGGGGAGCTGTTTTTT.

The chain is built from TRBV4-3 and TRBJ2-2, with D possibly being TRBD1 (6 bases). The V end was cut by 1 base, the J end by 13 bases, with 22 bases between. The CDR3 is 16 residues long. Germline assignment: CDR1 LGHNA and CDR2 YSLEER. DNA for the CDR3: TGCGCCAGCAGCCAAGGTCGATCCCTACAGGGTGAGGCGCTGTTTTTT. It translates to CASSQGRSLQGEALFF.

The chain has TRBV9 and TRBJ2-1; no reliable D call. This CDR3 has 15 amino acids. Germline-derived CDR1 and CDR2 are SGDLS and YYNGEE. The germline V and J ends were trimmed by 0 bases and 4 bases, with 11 bases remaining between them. The CDR3 DNA sequence: TGTGCCAGCAGCGTAGGTTCTCCACGTTACAATGAGCAGTTCTTC. Translation gives CASSVGSPRYNEQFF.

The chain links TRBV5-1 to TRBJ2-3; D not resolved. CDR1 is SGHRS and CDR2 is YFSETQ in the germline V gene. V was shortened by 0 bases and J by 2 bases, with 10 bases between the two germline ends. The CDR3 sequence is 15 residues long. This chain's CDR3 is CASSLGGGTTDTQYF. The CDR3, as DNA: TGCGCCAGCAGCTTGGGAGGTGGAACCACAGATACGCAGTATTTT.

V and J are TRBV10-3 and TRBJ2-5, with D unclear. Between the trimmed V and J ends, which lost 4 bases and 2 bases, there was a span of 17 bases. The CDR3 runs 16 residues. CDR1 is ENHRY and CDR2 is SYGVKD in the germline V gene. The CDR3 DNA reads as TGTGCCATCAGTGCCCCTGGGCAGCCGCAGCAAGAGACCCAGTACTTC. Amino acid sequence: CAISAPGQPQQETQYF.

This chain joins TRBV14 and TRBJ2-1; unclear D gene. Germline values: CDR1 SGHDN, CDR2 FVKESK. V lost 4 bases and J lost 2, with 15 bases in between. The CDR3 totals 16 residues. CDR3 residues: CASSPQGGVPYNEQFF. The CDR3 DNA sequence: TGTGCCAGCAGCCCACAAGGTGGGGTCCCCTACAATGAGCAGTTCTTC.

The chain couples TRBV7-2 to TRBJ1-5; possible D gene TRBD1, 5 bases. The CDR3 consists of 14 residues. Trimming cost V 2 bases and J 3 bases, with 8 bases left between them. Germline CDR1 is SGHTA and CDR2 is FQGNSA. As DNA, the CDR3 is TGTGCCAGCAGCTTACGGGGGAACAATCAGCCCCAGCATTTT. Protein product: CASSLRGNNQPQHF.

This chain connects TRBV5-6 to TRBJ2-7, with TRBD1 identical over 11 bases. The CDR3 runs 15 residues. Trimming at V came to 4 bases and at J to 4 bases, leaving 7 bases not matched to a gene. CDR1 SGHDT and CDR2 YYEEEE come from the germline V gene. CDR3 sequence: CASSNSGTGGYEQYF. In DNA form, the CDR3 reads TGTGCCAGCAGCAACTCCGGGACAGGGGGATACGAGCAGTACTTC. The whole variable domain, filled in from reference TRBV5-6 and TRBJ2-7, reads DAGVTQSPTHLIKTRGQQVTLRCSPKSGHDTVSWYQQALGQGPQFIFQYYEEEERQRGNFPDRFSGHQFPNYSSELNVNALLLGDSALYLCASSNSGTGGYEQYFGPGTRLTVT.